The next 27 T cell receptor beta chains were all read from a single sample in a study of PD-1 blockade in classical Hodgkin lymphoma. The assay was immunoSEQ multiplex PCR, and TCRdb's table has in-frame clones only and misses some. The sample comprises roughly 70,000 clones, about 93% of which are singletons, and around 2.5% rests with the top ten. Time point of the sample: newly diagnosed, previously untreated cHL patient sample. The sample comprised peripheral blood mononuclear cells (PBMCs). The receptors stem from a human donor with classical Hodgkin lymphoma.

Here the CDR3 DNA reads TGTGCCAGCACCTGGGGCCTAGGGGATCAGCCCCAGCATTTT. Amino acid sequence: CASTWGLGDQPQHF. The chain links TRBV5-6 to TRBJ1-5, with a weak D call TRBD1 (5 bases). This CDR3 has 14 amino acids. V lost 6 bases, J lost 5 bases, and 15 bases lay in between. Germline CDR1 is SGHDT and CDR2 is YYEEEE.

The chain recombines TRBV7-3 with TRBJ1-1; D uncertain. The CDR3 spans 15 residues. The germline V gene has CDR1 SGHTA and CDR2 FQGTGA. Trimming took 0 bases from V and 1 from J, leaving 9 bases between them. The CDR3 coding sequence is TGTGCCAGCAGCTTAACCCCAGGCCCGAACACTGAAGCTTTCTTT. This encodes CASSLTPGPNTEAFF.

V gene TRBV6-6 combines with J gene TRBJ1-4, with 9 nucleotides matching TRBD1. The germline V gene has CDR1 MNHNY and CDR2 SVGAGI (reference sequence). The CDR3 is 14 amino acids. With V trimmed by 7 bases and J by 8 bases, 8 bases remained unmatched. CDR3 residues: CASIGTGQTEKLFF. CDR3 nucleotides: TGTGCCAGCATTGGGACAGGGCAGACGGAAAAACTGTTTTTT.

The V gene is TRBV18, the J gene TRBJ2-7, with no clear D. CDR1 is KGHSH, CDR2 LQKENI, per germline. There are 15 residues in the CDR3. Between the trimmed V and J ends, which lost 2 bases and 0 bases, there was a span of 11 bases. The CDR3 region is CASSPWAASSYEQYF. For the CDR3, the DNA is TGTGCCAGCTCACCATGGGCAGCGAGCTCCTACGAGCAGTACTTC. Variable domain in full (rest from reference TRBV18 and TRBJ2-7): NAGVMQNPRHLVRRRGQEARLRCSPMKGHSHVYWYRQLPEEGLKFMVYLQKENIIDESGMPKERFSAEFPKEGPSILRIQQVVRGDSAAYFCASSPWAASSYEQYFGPGTRLTVT.

This chain joins TRBV2 and TRBJ1-2; D is undetermined. CDR3 length: 14 amino acids. Germline V CDR1 and CDR2: SNHLY, FYNNEI. V was shortened by 1 base and J by 4 bases, with 10 bases between the two germline ends. This CDR3 reads CASSEVVRFYGYTF. The CDR3 coding sequence is TGTGCCAGCAGTGAAGTGGTCAGATTCTATGGCTACACCTTC.

The chain uses TRBV10-2 and TRBJ2-7; TRBD1 matches at 7 bases. The germline V gene has CDR1 WSHSY and CDR2 SAAADI. This CDR3 region has 17 residues. Trimming removed 0 bases from V and 4 bases from J; junction bases left unmatched: 12. The DNA for the CDR3 is TGCGCCAGCAGTGAGTCGCTAAGGGGGCCGTGGGGATACGAGCAGTACTTC. It encodes CASSESLRGPWGYEQYF.

The rearrangement uses TRBV29-1 and TRBJ2-3, with D perhaps TRBD1 or TRBD2 (5 bases each). The V end was cut by 7 bases, the J end by 2 bases, with 19 bases between. This CDR3 is built from 15 residues. Germline CDR1 reads SQVTM; CDR2 reads ANQGSEA. CDR3 residues: CSAEGYKGTTDTQYF. The CDR3 bases are TGCAGCGCAGAGGGGTATAAGGGTACCACAGATACGCAGTATTTT.

The rearrangement uses TRBV6-5 and TRBJ2-7; 8 bases line up with TRBD1. With V trimmed by 6 bases and J by 6 bases, 10 bases remained unmatched. The CDR3 totals 14 residues. CDR1 is MNHEY and CDR2 is SVGAGI in the germline V gene. This CDR3 reads CASSPQGGWGEQYF. DNA for the CDR3: TGTGCCAGCAGCCCACAGGGGGGTTGGGGCGAGCAGTACTTC.

This chain links TRBV7-9 with TRBJ2-2; D uncertain. The CDR3 covers 12 residues. Germline loops: CDR1 SEHNR, CDR2 FQNEAQ (reference sequence). Trimming removed 3 bases at V and 2 bases at J, with 1 base between. The CDR3 region is CASSFNTGELFF. The CDR3 DNA follows: TGTGCCAGCAGCTTTAACACCGGGGAGCTGTTTTTT.

V and J are TRBV4-2 and TRBJ2-3, with D tentatively TRBD2 (6 bases). The CDR3 covers 18 residues. Looked up from germline, CDR1 is LGHNA and CDR2 is YNFKEQ. V was cut by 0 bases and J by 1 base, with 17 bases left in between. The CDR3 region has the DNA TGTGCCAGCAGCCAAGAGCTTAGGCGGGGTATTGGCACAGATACGCAGTATTTT. This gives the protein CASSQELRRGIGTDTQYF.

This rearrangement joins TRBV10-1 to TRBJ1-5, with D unclear. V lost 11 bases and J lost 0, with 23 bases in between. This CDR3 comprises 17 residues. CDR1 WNHNN and CDR2 SYGVQD come from the germline V gene (reference sequence). CDR3 region: CAGIPTSEANSNQPQHF. CDR3 nucleotides: TGCGCCGGAATACCAACCTCGGAGGCAAATAGCAATCAGCCCCAGCATTTT.

This sequence joins TRBV6-5 and TRBJ1-4; D gene unclear. Germline CDR1 MNHEY, CDR2 SVGAGI. This CDR3 has 14 residues. Deletions cut 2 bases from V and 4 bases from J, with 8 bases between. Here the CDR3 DNA reads TGTGCCAGCAGTTACGGTGTTTATAATGAAAAACTGTTTTTT. As protein: CASSYGVYNEKLFF.

In regard to this clone: Additional DNA sequences in this sample encode the identical CDR3. CDR3 sequence: CASSLGSSYEQYF. The CDR3 nucleotides are TGTGCCAGCTCTCTGGGATCCTCCTACGAGCAGTACTTC. This rearrangement joins TRBV18 to TRBJ2-7; D not resolved. The CDR3 runs 13 residues. V was trimmed by 6 bases and J by 0 bases, leaving 9 bases between them. CDR1 is KGHSH, CDR2 LQKENI, per germline.

This chain connects TRBV9 to TRBJ1-3, with D perhaps TRBD1 (5 bases). V lost 2 bases and J lost 0, with 12 bases in between. The CDR3 is made up of 16 amino acids. Germline lookup yields CDR1 SGDLS and CDR2 YYNGEE. CDR3 sequence: CASSVRQTCSGNTIYF. CDR3 sequence (DNA): TGTGCCAGCAGCGTTCGACAGACCTGCTCTGGAAACACCATATATTTT.

CDR3 nucleotides: TGCGCCAGCAGCCAAGAGGCCCAGGGGGCGGGTGAGCAGTTCTTC. Protein sequence: CASSQEAQGAGEQFF. The chain has TRBV4-1 and TRBJ2-1; 8 positions match TRBD1. This CDR3 is 15 amino acids long. J gave up 9 bases and V 0 bases, and 7 bases lay outside the gene matches. CDR1 MGHRA and CDR2 YSYEKL come from the germline V gene.

This clone came up a few times. This sequence joins TRBV6-1 and TRBJ2-1; 11 nucleotides match TRBD2. CDR3 length: 15 amino acids. Trimming at V came to 5 bases and at J to 1 base, leaving 1 base not matched to a gene. CDR1 and CDR2 from the germline V gene are MNHNS and SASEGT. CDR3 amino acids: CASSPSGGSYNEQFF. CDR3 in DNA: TGTGCCAGCAGTCCTAGCGGGGGGTCCTACAATGAGCAGTTCTTC.

The rearrangement uses TRBV7-9 and TRBJ2-3; D call uncertain. Germline CDR1 is SEHNR and CDR2 is FQNEAQ (reference sequence). CDR3 length equals 13 residues. The CDR3 nucleotides are TGTGCTACAACGGCCCGGTCGGCAGATACGCAGTATTTT. This sequence encodes CATTARSADTQYF. The variable domain in full, completed from reference TRBV7-9 and TRBJ2-3, reads DTGVSQNPRHKITKRGQNVTFRCDPISEHNRLYWYRQTLGQGPEFLTYFQNEAQLEKSRLLSDRFSAERPKGSFSTLEIQRTEQGDSAMYLCATTARSADTQYFGPGTRLTVL.

This rearrangement joins TRBV5-8 to TRBJ2-7; weak D call: TRBD2 (6 bases). The V gene lost 1 base and the J gene lost 3 bases, with 17 bases spanning the gap. Germline CDR1 reads SGHTS; CDR2 reads YDEGEE. CDR3 length: 16 residues. Written as DNA, the CDR3 is TGTGCCAGCAGCTTGAGTTCCGAGACTAGGTTCTACGAGCAGTACTTC. Translated: CASSLSSETRFYEQYF.

This rearrangement joins TRBV7-2 to TRBJ1-2, with TRBD1 as a possible D gene (6 bases). This CDR3 comprises 14 residues. The V end was cut by 1 base, the J end by 8 bases, with 14 bases between. Germline V CDR1 and CDR2: SGHTA, FQGNSA. The chain's CDR3 is CASSLGTTQGGYTF. In DNA, the CDR3 is TGTGCCAGCAGCTTAGGGACGACGCAGGGGGGCTACACCTTC.

This chain joins TRBV2 and TRBJ1-2; tentative D call: TRBD1 (5 bases). The CDR3 runs 13 residues. Germline V gives CDR1 SNHLY, CDR2 FYNNEI. Trimming cost V 6 bases and J 3 bases, with 11 bases left between them. CDR3 DNA: TGTGCCAGCAGCAGGGAGATCGACTATGGCTACACCTTC. The encoded protein is CASSREIDYGYTF.

The chain couples TRBV10-3 to TRBJ2-2; D not certain. Trimming stripped 10 bases from V and 6 bases from J, with 12 bases between. The CDR3 length is 12 residues. In germline, CDR1 is ENHRY, CDR2 SYGVKD. The CDR3 DNA reads TGTGCCACAGCCTTCACGCCCGGGGAGCTGTTTTTT. Protein: CATAFTPGELFF.

The CDR3 nucleotides read TGTGCCAGCAGTTTAAGGGGTGGGGCAGGCACCTACGAGCAGTACTTC. This encodes CASSLRGGAGTYEQYF. The chain uses TRBV28 and TRBJ2-7; tentatively, D is TRBD1 (5 bases). V was trimmed by 2 bases and J by 2 bases, leaving 16 bases between them. CDR3 size: 16 residues. Germline V lookup: CDR1 MDHEN, CDR2 SYDVKM.

This chain joins TRBV11-2 and TRBJ2-4, with D unresolved. V was trimmed by 5 bases and J by 7 bases, leaving 15 bases between them. Germline V lookup: CDR1 SGHAT, CDR2 FQNNGV. This CDR3 spans 14 amino acids. CDR3 in amino acids: CASSTWTSFNIQYF. DNA of the CDR3: TGTGCCAGCAGCACTTGGACCAGCTTTAACATTCAGTACTTC. The entire variable domain, with the rest obtained from reference TRBV11-2 and TRBJ2-4, is as follows: EAGVAQSPRYKIIEKRQSVAFWCNPISGHATLYWYQQILGQGPKLLIQFQNNGVVDDSQLPKDRFSAERLKGVDSTLKIQPAKLEDSAVYLCASSTWTSFNIQYFGAGTRLSVL.

V and J are TRBV6-5 and TRBJ1-2, with 7 bases fitting TRBD1. After removal of 6 bases from V and 5 bases from J, the junction contained 3 bases not matched to a gene. This CDR3 spans 12 amino acids. In germline, CDR1 is MNHEY, CDR2 SVGAGI. CDR3 protein: CASSPGQYGYTF. The CDR3 nucleotides read TGTGCCAGCAGCCCGGGACAGTATGGCTACACCTTC.

The gene calls are TRBV2 and TRBJ1-6; D is perhaps TRBD1 (5 bases). This CDR3 has 13 residues. Germline lookup yields CDR1 SNHLY and CDR2 FYNNEI. Between the trimmed V and J ends, which lost 8 bases and 8 bases, there was a span of 13 bases. The CDR3 loop is CASLDTRDSPLHF. The CDR3 DNA sequence: TGTGCCAGCCTGGACACCAGGGATTCACCCCTCCACTTT.

This rearrangement joins TRBV10-2 to TRBJ2-2, with a tentative D call TRBD1 (6 bases). V was trimmed by 6 bases and J by 1 base, leaving 15 bases between them. The CDR3 loop spans 16 amino acids. Germline V lookup: CDR1 WSHSY, CDR2 SAAADI. The CDR3 is CASSLLGTRNTGELFF. In nucleotides, the CDR3 is TGCGCCAGCAGCCTGCTGGGGACACGGAACACCGGGGAGCTGTTTTTT.

The chain employs TRBV7-2 and TRBJ1-2; D may be TRBD1 (5 bases). Germline CDR1 reads SGHTA; CDR2 reads FQGNSA. The CDR3 has 14 amino acids. V was shortened by 5 bases and J by 7 bases, with 17 bases between the two germline ends. CDR3 in amino acids: CASSQQRQPLGYTF. In DNA, the CDR3 is TGTGCCAGCAGCCAACAGCGACAGCCCCTTGGCTACACCTTC.